What follows describes a single T cell receptor beta chain. The protocol was immunoSEQ multiplex PCR, while the TCRdb copy is restricted to in-frame clones and leaves out a portion. This table has over 8,000 clones, approximately 86% appearing once. As to time point: pre-treatment baseline. The entry originates in a study of blood T cell dynamics during melanoma immunotherapy. Study-wide context: Patients with metastatic melanoma got pembrolizumab or nivolumab-ipilimumab as first-line care.

The CDR3 consists of 13 residues. CDR1 and CDR2 from the germline V gene are SGHTA and FQGNSA. V gave up 0 bases and J gave up 7 bases, with 9 bases separating them. The material was blood, obtained from a patient treated with checkpoint blockade. The V call is TRBV7-2, the J call TRBJ1-2; D unclear. This TCR was recovered from a human donor with melanoma. The CDR3 loop reads CASSLALYGGYTF. The CDR3, as DNA: TGTGCCAGCAGCTTAGCCCTCTATGGTGGCTACACCTTC.